These 3 T cell receptor beta chains were all obtained from the same sample, sequenced in a study of cytomegalovirus exposure and HLA in healthy donors. With 60 Vbeta and 13 Jbeta primers, the PCR was carried out. Profiling relied on immunoSEQ multiplex PCR, and the TCRdb table lists in-frame clones only, not all of them. The repertoire holds about 92,000 clones, approximately 71% seen once, with 16% in the top ten. Sequenced material: PBMCs. The receptor source for this set is a woman between 18 and 30 years old in good health and CMV-seropositive.

The CDR3 region is CASSPREAGQPQHF. The DNA of the CDR3 is TGTGCCAGTAGTCCTCGGGAGGCGGGTCAGCCCCAGCATTTT. The rearrangement uses TRBV19 and TRBJ1-5; D uncertain. CDR1 is LNHDA and CDR2 is SQIVND in the germline V gene (reference sequence). The CDR3 is made up of 14 amino acids. V lost 5 bases and J lost 6, with 14 bases in between.

The V gene is TRBV11-2, the J gene TRBJ1-1; 8 bases align to TRBD1. This CDR3 spans 15 amino acids. Looked up from germline, CDR1 is SGHAT and CDR2 is FQNNGV. V lost 3 bases, J lost 2 bases, and 5 bases stayed unmatched. CDR3 protein: CASSFPGTGNTEAFF. The DNA for the CDR3 is TGTGCCAGCAGCTTCCCCGGGACAGGTAACACTGAAGCTTTCTTT.

This clone appeared once. The V call is TRBV19, the J call TRBJ1-2; 7 bases agree with TRBD1. The trim removed 6 bases at V and 3 bases at J, leaving 10 bases unmatched. The CDR3 runs 15 residues. Per germline, CDR1 LNHDA and CDR2 SQIVND (reference sequence). The CDR3 is CASRTGLVLDYGYTF. As DNA, the CDR3 is TGTGCCAGTAGGACAGGGTTGGTGTTGGACTATGGCTACACCTTC.